This T cell receptor (beta chain) was sequenced during a study of OX40 agonist ivuxolimab in advanced cancers. Germline CDR1 reads MDHEN; CDR2 reads SYDVKM. CDR3 length equals 12 residues. V lost 1 base to trimming and J lost 4 bases, with 4 bases between them. Data came from immunoSEQ multiplex PCR; TCRdb stores just in-frame clones and leaves some out. Among 130,000 or so clones listed, roughly 95% were seen once. The gene calls are TRBV28 and TRBJ1-1; no definite D call. Sequencing was performed on CD4+ or CD8+ T cells sorted from blood, taken in a trial of the OX40 agonist ivuxolimab. This receptor was taken from an adult with an advanced solid tumor such as melanoma, head and neck, liver or kidney cancer. This CDR3 is CASSLSLTEAFF. The CDR3 DNA reads TGTGCCAGCAGTTTATCTCTCACTGAAGCTTTCTTT. Full variable domain (missing parts from reference TRBV28 and TRBJ1-1): DVKVTQSSRYLVKRTGEKVFLECVQDMDHENMFWYRQDPGLGLRLIYFSYDVKMKEKGDIPEGYSVSREKKERFSLILESASTNQTSMYLCASSLSLTEAFFGQGTRLTVV.